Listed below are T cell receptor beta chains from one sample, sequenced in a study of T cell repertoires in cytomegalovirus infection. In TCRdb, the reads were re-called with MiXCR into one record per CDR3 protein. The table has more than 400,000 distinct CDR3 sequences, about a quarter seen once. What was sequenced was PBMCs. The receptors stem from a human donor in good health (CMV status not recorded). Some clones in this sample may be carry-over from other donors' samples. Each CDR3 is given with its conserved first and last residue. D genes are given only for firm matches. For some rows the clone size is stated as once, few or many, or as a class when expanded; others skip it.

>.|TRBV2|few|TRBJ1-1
TGTGCCAGCAGTGCCCGACATAACTCTGAAGCTTTCTTT
CASSARHNSEAFF
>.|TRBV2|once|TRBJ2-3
TGTGCCAAATCCGGGATGTTCACAGATACGCAGTATTTT
CAKSGMFTDTQYF
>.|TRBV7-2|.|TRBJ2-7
TGTGCCAGCAGCTTACGCCACGAGCAGTACTTC
CASSLRHEQYF
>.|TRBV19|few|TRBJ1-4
TGTGCCAGTAGCCGGGGGGCCTCAAATGAAAAACTGTTTTTT
CASSRGASNEKLFF
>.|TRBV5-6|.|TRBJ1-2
TGTGCCAGCAGCATAACGGACAGCGGTACCTTGGGCTACACCTTC
CASSITDSGTLGYTF
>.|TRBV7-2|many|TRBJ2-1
TGTGCCAGCACGGTACGGAATGAGCAGTTCTTC
CASTVRNEQFF
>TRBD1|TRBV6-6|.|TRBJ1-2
TGTGCCACACGCTATCGTAGGGGACAGAGCTCTAACTATGGCTACACCTTC
CATRYRRGQSSNYGYTF
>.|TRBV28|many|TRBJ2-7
TGTGCCAGCAGCCCCCGCCTGGGGGAGCAGTACTTC
CASSPRLGEQYF
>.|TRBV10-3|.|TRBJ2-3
TGTGCAACTAGCATGGCGGCAGATACGCAGTATTTT
CATSMAADTQYF
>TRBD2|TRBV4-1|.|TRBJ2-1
TGCGCCAGCAGCCAAACCCTAACTAGCGGCTACTACAATGACCAGTTCTTC
CASSQTLTSGYYNDQFF
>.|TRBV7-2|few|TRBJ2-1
TGTGCCAGCAGCGTGAATCAGGGAGGTGAGCAGTTCTTC
CASSVNQGGEQFF
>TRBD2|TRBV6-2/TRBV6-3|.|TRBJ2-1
TGTGCCAGCAGTTACTCTCCTGGGTTAGCGGGGCTAAGCCCCACCTCCTACAATGAGCAGTTCTTC
CASSYSPGLAGLSPTSYNEQFF
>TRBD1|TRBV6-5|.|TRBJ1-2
TGTGCCAGCATTGATACAGGGGGACGAGGCTACACCTTC
CASIDTGGRGYTF
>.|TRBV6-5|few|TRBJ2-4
TGTGCCAGCAGTTTATTGTCCGGGAAGGGGCTGGCCAAAAACATTCAGTACTTC
CASSLLSGKGLAKNIQYF
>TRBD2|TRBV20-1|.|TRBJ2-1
TGCAGTGCTAGAGATCGTGCTAGCGGGAGGTTTCCCTACAATGAGCAGTTCTTC
CSARDRASGRFPYNEQFF
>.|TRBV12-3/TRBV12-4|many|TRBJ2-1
TGTGCCAGCAGCCCCCACCGGGGAGGCCCGGAGGAGAGGAATGAGCAGTTCTTC
CASSPHRGGPEERNEQFF
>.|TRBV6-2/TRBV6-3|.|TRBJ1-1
TGTGCCAGCAGCCATATTAGGACTGAAGCTTTCTTT
CASSHIRTEAFF
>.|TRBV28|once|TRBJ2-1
TGTGCCAGCAGTTTTTACCCGGGAGCTGGAAATGAGCAGTTCTTC
CASSFYPGAGNEQFF
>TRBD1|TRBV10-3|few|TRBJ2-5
TGTGCCATCAGTGGGGGACAGCAAGAAGAGACCCAGTACTTC
CAISGGQQEETQYF
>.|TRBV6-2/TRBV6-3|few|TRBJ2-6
TGTGCCAGCAGTTACGGGTGGGGCTTCCGGAACTCTGGGGCCAACGTCCTGACTTTC
CASSYGWGFRNSGANVLTF
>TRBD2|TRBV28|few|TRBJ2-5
TGTGCCAGCAGCCCAGCGGGAGGGATGCCAGAGACCCAGTACTTC
CASSPAGGMPETQYF
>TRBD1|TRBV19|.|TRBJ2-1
TGTGCCAGTAGTCTCCTATTACGAACAGGGGGCTCCTACAATGAGCAGTTCTTC
CASSLLLRTGGSYNEQFF
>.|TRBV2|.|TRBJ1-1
TGTGCCAGCACCCAAATGATGAACACTGAAACTTTCTTT
CASTQMMNTETFF
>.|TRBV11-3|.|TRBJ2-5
TGTGCCAGCAGCCCCAGAACAGGGTTTTCGAAGACCCAGTACTTC
CASSPRTGFSKTQYF
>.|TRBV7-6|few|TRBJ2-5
TGTGCCAGCAGCGTATCCCCCGAAAGGGAGACCCAGTACTTC
CASSVSPERETQYF
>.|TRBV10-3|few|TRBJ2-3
TGTGCCATCAGTGTTAGCCCCGTCACAGATACGCAGTATTTT
CAISVSPVTDTQYF
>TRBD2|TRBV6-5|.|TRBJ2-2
TGTGCCAGCAGTTACCACCCTAGCGGCTACGTCGGGGAGCTGTTTTTT
CASSYHPSGYVGELFF
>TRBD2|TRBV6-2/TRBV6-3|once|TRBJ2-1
TGTGCCAGCAGCACTTCCTCCGGGACTAGCGCGGAGCAGTTCTTC
CASSTSSGTSAEQFF
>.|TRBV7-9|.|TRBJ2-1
TGTGCCAGCAGCTTAGGCGACCTGCCCTACAATGAGCAGTTCTTC
CASSLGDLPYNEQFF
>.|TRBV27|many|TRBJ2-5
TGTGCCAGCTCTCAAGTCGCGGCAGGGGCGGAGACCCAGTACTTC
CASSQVAAGAETQYF
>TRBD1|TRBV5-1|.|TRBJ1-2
TGCGCCAGCAGCTTGGGGGGACAGGGGAGCGGCTACACCTTC
CASSLGGQGSGYTF
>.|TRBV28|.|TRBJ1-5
TGTGCCAGCAGTCTCATCCTCAGGGACCAGCCCCAGCATTTT
CASSLILRDQPQHF
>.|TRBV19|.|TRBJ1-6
TGTGCCAGTAGTATGGGCAGTATCCTACCCCTCCACTTT
CASSMGSILPLHF
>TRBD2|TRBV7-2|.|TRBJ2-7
TGTGCCAGCAGCTTAAGTCCTAGCGGAGTGGCCTACGAGCAGTACTTC
CASSLSPSGVAYEQYF
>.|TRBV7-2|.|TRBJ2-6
TGTGCCAGCAGCCGGGGCTTCTCTGGGGCCAACGTCCTGACTTTC
CASSRGFSGANVLTF
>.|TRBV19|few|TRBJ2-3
TGTGCCAGTAGTATAGGTTTTTTGGGCACAGATACGCAGTATTTT
CASSIGFLGTDTQYF
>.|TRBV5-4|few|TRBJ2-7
TGTGCCAGCAGCTCCCAGTCTAACGATCCCTACGAGCAGTACTTC
CASSSQSNDPYEQYF
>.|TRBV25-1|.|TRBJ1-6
TGTGCCAGCAGTATCGATTCGAGGAGTAATTCACCCCTCCACTTT
CASSIDSRSNSPLHF
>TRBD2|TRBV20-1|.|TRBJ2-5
TGCAGTGCTAGATTCCCTAGCGGGAGGCTAGAGACCCAGTACTTC
CSARFPSGRLETQYF
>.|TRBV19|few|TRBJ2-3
TGTGCCAGTAGCTGGGACCTTTTAGCAGATACGCAGTATTTT
CASSWDLLADTQYF
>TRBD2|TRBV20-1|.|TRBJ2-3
TGCAGTGCCCCCCAGGGACTAGCGTTCGCAGATACGCAGTATTTT
CSAPQGLAFADTQYF
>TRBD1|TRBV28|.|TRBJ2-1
TGTGCCAGCAGTTTACTTATTCGGACCGGGGACAGGGAAAATGAGCAGTTCTTC
CASSLLIRTGDRENEQFF
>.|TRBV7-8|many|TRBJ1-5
TGTGCCAGCAGCCCCTCTCGTCAGGGTAATCAGCCCCAGCATTTT
CASSPSRQGNQPQHF
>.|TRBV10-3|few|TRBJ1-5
TGTGCCATCAGTGACTGGCAGGGGCCAAGAAATCAGCCCCAGCATTTT
CAISDWQGPRNQPQHF
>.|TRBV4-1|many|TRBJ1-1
TGCGCCAGCAGCCAAGAAAGGTACAACACTGAAGCTTTCTTT
CASSQERYNTEAFF
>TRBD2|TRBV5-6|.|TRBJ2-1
TGTGCCAGCCATGGACTAGCGGGAGGGTATGAGCAGTTCTTC
CASHGLAGGYEQFF
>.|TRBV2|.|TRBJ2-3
TGTGCCAGCAGTGAAGGGCGGAGCACAGATACGCAGTATTTT
CASSEGRSTDTQYF
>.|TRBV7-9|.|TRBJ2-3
TGTGCCAGCAGCTTAGGGGAAAGACCCACAGATACGCAGTATTTT
CASSLGERPTDTQYF
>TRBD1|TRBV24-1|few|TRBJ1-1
TGTGCCACCCGGGACAGACCATCGGGTGAAGCTTTCTTT
CATRDRPSGEAFF